One sample yielded the 32 T cell receptor beta chains listed below, sequenced in a study of blood T cells in healthy people across ages. Sample-barcoded 5' priming and a J-beta primer mix drove a second PCR of roughly 7 to 11 cycles. TCRdb reprocessed the 5' RACE reads via MiXCR and lists one record per CDR3 protein. Of hundreds of thousands of distinct CDR3 sequences in the sample, around 48% are singletons; the top ten hold under 30%. Sequenced sample: blood. The receptor set was obtained from an elderly man in good health.

In DNA form, the CDR3 reads TGCGCCAGCAGCCAAGAAACATCAGGGGGCATAGATACGCAGTATTTT. Protein: CASSQETSGGIDTQYF. This chain joins TRBV4-3 and TRBJ2-3, with TRBD1 matching 8 bases. Germline assignment: CDR1 LGHNA and CDR2 YSLEER. J gave up 5 bases and V 0 bases, and 7 bases lay outside the gene matches. The CDR3 sequence is 16 residues long.

The chain combines TRBV29-1 with TRBJ1-1; maybe TRBD1 (5 bases). The CDR3 consists of 11 residues. Deletions cut 8 bases from V and 3 bases from J, with 10 bases between. Germline V gene lookup returns CDR1 SQVTM and CDR2 ANQGSEA. CDR3 DNA sequence: TGCAGCATACAGGCCCACACTGAAGCTTTCTTT. This encodes CSIQAHTEAFF.

This clonotype was detected only a few times. The CDR3 DNA is TGTGCCAGCACCATGAACCCCACAGGGTCTGGTACCGGGGAGCTGTTTTTT. The encoded protein is CASTMNPTGSGTGELFF. V gene TRBV7-9 combines with J gene TRBJ2-2; TRBD1 might be the D (6 bases). CDR3 length: 17 residues. Per germline, CDR1 SEHNR and CDR2 FQNEAQ (reference sequence). Trimming took 7 bases from V and 5 from J, leaving 23 bases between them.

In regard to this clonotype: A read error may account for a junction end that differs from germline. The chain employs TRBV20-1 and TRBJ1-6; a weak D match, TRBD1 (6 bases). This CDR3 has 18 residues. Germline V gene sequence: CDR1 DFQATT, CDR2 SNEGSKA (reference sequence). CDR3 region: CSARDQDSTYSYNSPLHF. The CDR3 DNA is TGCAGCGCTAGAGATCAGGACAGCACCTACTCCTATAATTCACCCCTCCACTTT.

In this sample, this clonotype turned up a few times. This chain connects TRBV9 to TRBJ1-2; TRBD1 is a possible D gene (6 bases). The CDR3 spans 16 residues. V was pared by 2 bases and J by 4 bases, with 18 bases between. The V gene's germline CDR1 is SGDLS and CDR2 YYNGEE. The CDR3 DNA reads as TGTGCCAGCAGCGTCACCGGGACAAGCCCTAGCTATGGCTACACCTTC. Its protein is CASSVTGTSPSYGYTF.

The V and J genes are TRBV20-1 and TRBJ2-5, with 8 bases that match TRBD1. The ends lost 6 bases at V and 5 bases at J; junction bases unmatched: 11. Looked up from germline, CDR1 is DFQATT and CDR2 is SNEGSKA (reference sequence). The CDR3 length is 14 residues. This CDR3 is CSATTGTGVETQYF. The CDR3, as DNA: TGCAGTGCGACGACCGGGACAGGCGTTGAGACCCAGTACTTC.

This clonotype was detected only a few times. This chain links TRBV20-1 with TRBJ2-5, with a possible D match to TRBD1 (5 bases). Trimming pared 4 bases from V and 1 base from J, leaving 13 bases between. The CDR3 runs 14 residues. Germline CDR1 DFQATT, CDR2 SNEGSKA (reference sequence). Written as DNA, the CDR3 is TGCAGTGCTACCCCAAGGGGTTTCCAAGAGACCCAGTACTTC. Translated, it gives CSATPRGFQETQYF.

There are a few counts of this clonotype. This chain links TRBV20-1 with TRBJ2-1, with a possible D match to TRBD2 (6 bases). The CDR3 loop spans 11 amino acids. CDR1 and CDR2 from the germline V gene are DFQATT and SNEGSKA (reference sequence). This CDR3 is CRGVSGNEQFF. For the CDR3, the DNA is TGCAGAGGGGTTAGCGGCAATGAGCAGTTCTTC.

The V call is TRBV7-2, the J call TRBJ1-2; 9 bases align to TRBD1. CDR1 is SGHTA, CDR2 FQGNSA, per germline. Trimming took 5 bases from V and 10 from J; bases not matched to a gene: 8. The CDR3 has 13 residues. CDR3 amino acids: CASSPGGQGDYTF. CDR3 nucleotides: TGTGCCAGCAGCCCAGGGGGACAGGGTGACTACACCTTC. Full variable domain (outside the CDR3, taken from reference TRBV7-2 and TRBJ1-2): GAGVSQSPSNKVTEKGKDVELRCDPISGHTALYWYRQSLGQGLEFLIYFQGNSAPDKSGLPSDRFSAERTGGSVSTLTIQRTQQEDSAVYLCASSPGGQGDYTFGSGTRLTVV.

This clonotype appeared a few times. The J gene is TRBJ2-7, the V gene TRBV3-1; D gene uncertain. V was clipped by 0 bases and J by 4 bases, with 7 bases between them. The CDR3 is 13 amino acids. Per germline, CDR1 LGHDT and CDR2 YNNKEL (reference sequence). In DNA form, the CDR3 reads TGTGCCAGCAGCCAAGATTTCGGGTACGAGCAGTACTTC. Translating it yields CASSQDFGYEQYF.

In this sample, this clonotype turned up a few times. J is TRBJ2-7 and V is TRBV7-9; TRBD1 is a possible D gene (6 bases). The CDR3 covers 14 residues. Trimming pared 5 bases from V and 3 bases from J, leaving 14 bases between. Germline CDR1 reads SEHNR; CDR2 reads FQNEAQ (reference sequence). The CDR3: CASSPDRTGYEQYF. CDR3 nucleotide sequence: TGTGCCAGCAGCCCTGACAGGACGGGCTACGAGCAGTACTTC.

This clonotype was found a few times. The chain links TRBV7-9 to TRBJ1-6; D might be TRBD1 (5 bases). The CDR3 totals 14 residues. Germline loops: CDR1 SEHNR, CDR2 FQNEAQ (reference sequence). The V end lost 5 bases, the J end lost 4 bases, and 9 bases lay between the germline ends. Here the CDR3 DNA reads TGTGCCAGCAGCCACCGACAGTATAATTCACCCCTCCACTTT. This translates into CASSHRQYNSPLHF.

This clonotype came up a few times. The rearrangement uses TRBV12-3 or TRBV12-4 and TRBJ2-3; 7 nucleotides match TRBD2. V dropped 7 bases and J dropped 0; count of bases not matched to a gene: 4. The CDR3 covers 14 residues. The chain's CDR3 is CASTLAASTDTQYF. The CDR3, as DNA: TGTGCCAGCACCCTAGCGGCTAGCACAGATACGCAGTATTTT.

The chain uses TRBV5-6 and TRBJ2-3; 8 bases fit TRBD2. With V trimmed by 3 bases and J by 3 bases, 9 bases remained unmatched. The germline V gene has CDR1 SGHDT and CDR2 YYEEEE. The CDR3 sequence is 16 residues long. The CDR3 DNA sequence: TGTGCCAGCAGCTCGGGACTAGTAGTGTTGACAGATACGCAGTATTTT. It encodes CASSSGLVVLTDTQYF.

This clonotype was recorded a few times. The gene calls are TRBV6-2 or TRBV6-3 and TRBJ2-6; TRBD1 aligns across 9 bases. This CDR3 spans 18 amino acids. Germline values: CDR1 MNHEY, CDR2 SVGEGT. V shed 6 bases and J 0 bases; nucleotides not matched to a gene: 9. Written as DNA, the CDR3 is TGTGCCAGCAGGGACATCGGACAGGGGATCTCTGGGGCCAACGTCCTGACTTTC. Translation: CASRDIGQGISGANVLTF.

This clonotype occurred a few times. The rearrangement joins TRBV21-1 to TRBJ2-6; the table's TRBD1 call for D was not verified on the DNA. TRBV21-1 is assigned pseudogene status. The CDR3 is 17 amino acids. CDR3 coding DNA: TGTGCCAGCAGCAAAAGCGAGGGGGGGTCTGGGGCCAACGTCCTGACTTTC. It is translated as CASSKSEGGSGANVLTF.

This clonotype was picked up a small number of times. The CDR3 here is CASSTSGSYNEQFF. CDR3 bases: TGTGCCAGCAGCACTAGCGGCTCCTACAATGAGCAGTTCTTC. The rearrangement uses TRBV12-3 or TRBV12-4 and TRBJ2-1; 8 nucleotides line up with TRBD2. The V and J ends lost 6 bases and 0 bases, in that order; junction bases with no gene match: 1. CDR3 size: 14 residues.

The CDR3 sequence is CASSLRQSNEKLFF. The CDR3 coding sequence is TGTGCCAGCAGCTTACGACAGAGTAATGAAAAACTGTTTTTT. The rearrangement uses TRBV7-9 and TRBJ1-4; D may be TRBD1 (5 bases). This CDR3 has 14 amino acids. Germline V gene sequence: CDR1 SEHNR, CDR2 FQNEAQ (reference sequence). V lost 2 bases and J 4 bases, leaving 8 bases between the germline ends.

Details on this clonotype: One end of the junction varies from germline; a read error may be responsible. The chain joins TRBV24-1 to TRBJ2-4; D possibly matches TRBD1 or TRBD2 (6 bases each). This CDR3 contains 15 residues. The germline CDR1 and CDR2 sequences are KGHDR and SFDVKD. CDR3 region: CATSDPGAAGDIRYF. The CDR3 coding sequence is TGTGCCACCAGTGACCCGGGGGCCGCTGGGGACATTCGGTACTTC.

This clonotype has just a few counts. The chain employs TRBV10-3 and TRBJ1-4; 9 bases line up with TRBD1. After removal of 6 bases from V and 5 bases from J, the junction contained 10 bases not matched to a gene. The CDR3 has 16 amino acids. Germline CDR1 is ENHRY and CDR2 is SYGVKD. This CDR3 is CAIRPGQGAGNEKLFF. Here the CDR3 DNA reads TGTGCCATCAGACCGGGACAGGGAGCTGGAAATGAAAAACTGTTTTTT.

This chain links TRBV3-1 with TRBJ2-5; D not resolved. The J call may be in error: the DNA end matches TRBJ2-7 better. Germline V CDR1 and CDR2: LGHDT, YNNKEL (reference sequence). The CDR3 has 16 residues. The CDR3 sequence is CASSQLGWGPTYEQYF. The CDR3 bases are TGTGCCAGCAGCCAATTAGGTTGGGGTCCGACCTACGAGCAGTACTTC.

This clonotype was counted a few times. The V gene is TRBV2, the J gene TRBJ1-1; 7 nucleotides align to TRBD1. Germline CDR1 reads SNHLY; CDR2 reads FYNNEI. Losses at the gene ends were 5 bases for V and 0 bases for J; bases not matched to a gene: 3. The CDR3 loop spans 14 amino acids. In DNA, the CDR3 is TGTGCCAGCAGTTTTGGGACAGTGAACACTGAAGCTTTCTTT. Translating gives CASSFGTVNTEAFF.

V usage is TRBV20-1 and J usage is TRBJ1-2; D gene uncertain. This CDR3 has 13 residues. Germline lookup yields CDR1 DFQATT and CDR2 SNEGSKA (reference sequence). The V and J ends lost 3 bases and 3 bases respectively, with 11 bases between them. The CDR3 bases are TGCAGTGCTAGTGGCACGGAATACTATGGCTACACCTTC. Its protein is CSASGTEYYGYTF.

V and J are TRBV6-6 and TRBJ2-7; D gene ambiguous. V lost 7 bases to trimming and J lost 2 bases, with 12 bases between them. This CDR3 region has 13 residues. The V gene's germline CDR1 is MNHNY and CDR2 SVGAGI (reference sequence). The DNA for the CDR3 is TGTGCCAGCACGACCAACCCTACCTACGAGCAGTACTTC. Residues: CASTTNPTYEQYF.

The table lists this clonotype with a few counts. The chain uses TRBV28 and TRBJ1-2; D is ambiguous. This CDR3 has 16 amino acids. V lost 5 bases and J lost 8, with 24 bases in between. Germline-derived CDR1 and CDR2 are MDHEN and SYDVKM. The DNA of the CDR3 is TGTGCCAGCAGTCCCGCCGGAACGGGTAGGAAGGTCGGCTACACCTTC. Residues: CASSPAGTGRKVGYTF.

CDR3 sequence (DNA): TGTGCCAGCAGCTTTAGGGCGGGGGGCTCCTACAATGAGCAGTTCTTC. It translates to CASSFRAGGSYNEQFF. The genes are TRBV7-9 and TRBJ2-1; 8 positions agree with TRBD2. The germline V gene has CDR1 SEHNR and CDR2 FQNEAQ (reference sequence). Trimming at V came to 3 bases and at J to 0 bases, leaving 4 bases not matched to a gene. The CDR3 is 16 residues long.

V usage is TRBV6-5 and J usage is TRBJ2-5; a possible D gene is TRBD2 (5 bases). The DNA end is more similar to TRBJ2-7, so the J call may be wrong. In germline, CDR1 is MNHEY, CDR2 SVGAGI. The CDR3 consists of 15 residues. CDR3 protein: CASSYTGVERHEQYF. The CDR3 DNA reads TGTGCCAGCAGTTACACCGGGGTGGAGCGGCACGAGCAGTACTTC.

Concerning this clonotype itself: At one boundary the junction diverges from the germline segment, which might be a read error. The chain carries TRBV7-2 and TRBJ2-3; D perhaps matches TRBD2 (6 bases). The CDR3 length is 17 residues. Germline loops: CDR1 SGHTA, CDR2 FQGNSA. The CDR3: CATSLITSLLPTDTQYF. CDR3 coding DNA: TGTGCCACCAGCTTAATAACTAGCCTACTACCCACAGATACGCAGTATTTT.

The chain employs TRBV6-5 and TRBJ1-5, with a weak D call TRBD1 (6 bases). The germline CDR1 and CDR2 sequences are MNHEY and SVGAGI. The CDR3 covers 16 residues. V lost 5 bases to trimming and J lost 0 bases, with 14 bases between them. The CDR3 nucleotides read TGTGCCAGCAGTCAGGACAGACCCGTTAGCAATCAGCCCCAGCATTTT. Translating it yields CASSQDRPVSNQPQHF.

The chain combines TRBV4-1 with TRBJ2-4, with D perhaps TRBD1 (5 bases). The end of the DNA is better explained by TRBJ2-7, so the J call may be wrong. Germline V gene lookup returns CDR1 MGHRA and CDR2 YSYEKL. There are 16 residues in the CDR3. CDR3 amino acids: CASSQEGAGLVYEQYF. In DNA, the CDR3 is TGCGCCAGCAGCCAAGAAGGGGCCGGGTTGGTATACGAGCAGTACTTC.

J is TRBJ2-5 and V is TRBV10-1; TRBD2 aligns across 12 bases. This CDR3 has 16 amino acids. Germline V lookup: CDR1 WNHNN, CDR2 SYGVQD (reference sequence). V gave up 4 bases and J gave up 2 bases; unmatched junction bases: 5. CDR3 amino acids: CASSGGLAGRQETQYF. The CDR3 nucleotides read TGCGCCAGCAGTGGGGGACTAGCGGGTCGGCAAGAGACCCAGTACTTC.

This clonotype appeared a few times. This chain uses TRBV7-2 with TRBJ2-4; no clear D gene. Trimming left V 1 base short and J 3 bases short, with 10 bases between. This CDR3 contains 15 residues. CDR1 and CDR2 from the germline V gene are SGHTA and FQGNSA. CDR3 nucleotides: TGTGCCAGCAGCTTAGTCGGCGGCGGCAAAAACATTCAGTACTTC. Encoded protein: CASSLVGGGKNIQYF.